Listed below are T cell receptor beta chains from one sample, sequenced in a study of shared clonotypes between healthy human individuals. Assay: immunoSEQ multiplex PCR; the TCRdb copy retains only in-frame clones and omits some. The sample includes 2 million to 2.5 million clones, roughly 90% of them seen just once. The sequenced material came from naive CD4+ T cells from PBMCs. These receptors were obtained from a man between 18 and 35 years old in good health. Some clones in this sample may be carry-over from other donors' samples. CDR3s include the opening cysteine and the closing phenylalanine or tryptophan. D genes are given only for firm matches. Only part of the rows carry a size: once, few, many, or a class if the clone is expanded.

abundance	v_gene	d_gene	j_gene	CDR3aa	CDR3nt
NA	TRBV7-3	TRBD2	TRBJ2-1	CASSPRGTSGRMNEQFF	TGTGCCAGCAGCCCCAGGGGGACTAGCGGGAGGATGAATGAGCAGTTCTTC
NA	TRBV5-1	TRBD1	TRBJ2-1	CASSSAGGRSYNEQFF	TGCGCCAGCAGCTCAGCAGGGGGACGCTCCTACAATGAGCAGTTCTTC
NA	TRBV27	TRBD2	TRBJ2-3	CASSLFPAGGTDTQYF	TGTGCCAGCAGTTTATTCCCGGCGGGAGGCACAGATACGCAGTATTTT
NA	TRBV4-2	TRBD2	TRBJ2-1	CASSRTGLAGYNEQFF	TGTGCCAGCAGCCGGACGGGACTAGCGGGCTACAATGAGCAGTTCTTC
once	TRBV6-1	NA	TRBJ1-5	CASSDSGSNQPQHF	TGTGCCAGCAGTGACTCGGGTAGCAATCAGCCCCAGCATTTT
NA	TRBV29-1	NA	TRBJ2-3	CSVEPPRGPTDTQYF	TGCAGCGTTGAGCCCCCCCGCGGGCCCACAGATACGCAGTATTTT
once	TRBV2	NA	TRBJ2-3	CASSERSAARDTQYF	TGTGCCAGCAGTGAGCGGTCGGCCGCCCGGGATACGCAGTATTTT
NA	TRBV15	TRBD2	TRBJ2-5	CATSRGLAGYQETQYF	TGTGCCACCAGCCGGGGACTAGCGGGATATCAAGAGACCCAGTACTTC
once	TRBV18	NA	TRBJ1-5	CASSPKDDDQPQHF	TGTGCCAGCTCACCAAAGGATGATGATCAGCCCCAGCATTTT
NA	TRBV27	TRBD1	TRBJ1-2	CASNRTGDGYTF	TGTGCCAGCAACAGGACAGGGGATGGCTACACCTTC
NA	TRBV6-6	NA	TRBJ2-7	CASTRDSSYEQYF	TGTGCCAGCACTCGGGACTCATCCTACGAGCAGTACTTC
NA	TRBV18	NA	TRBJ2-1	CASSPSADPYNEQFF	TGTGCCAGCTCACCCTCCGCCGACCCCTACAATGAGCAGTTCTTC
NA	TRBV28	NA	TRBJ2-3	CASSSSRRADTDTQYF	TGTGCCAGCAGTTCCTCGCGACGGGCCGACACAGATACGCAGTATTTT
NA	TRBV7-9	NA	TRBJ1-2	CASSLEGKGFDGYTF	TGTGCCAGCAGCTTAGAGGGTAAAGGGTTTGATGGCTACACCTTC
NA	TRBV6-1	NA	TRBJ1-1	CASNGNTEAFF	TGTGCCAGCAACGGGAACACTGAAGCTTTCTTT
few	TRBV6-5	NA	TRBJ1-1	CASSQLANTEAFF	TGTGCCAGCAGCCAACTTGCGAACACTGAAGCTTTCTTT
NA	TRBV27	TRBD1	TRBJ2-5	CASSWDRSPQETQYF	TGTGCCAGCTCTTGGGACAGGAGTCCGCAAGAGACCCAGTACTTC
NA	TRBV19	NA	TRBJ1-4	CASKARDFATNEKLFF	TGTGCCAGTAAGGCTCGGGACTTTGCAACTAATGAAAAACTGTTTTTT
NA	TRBV7-3	TRBD2	TRBJ2-2	CASRSTAGGTTVTGELFF	TGTGCCAGCCGCTCTACAGCGGGAGGTACAACTGTCACCGGGGAGCTGTTTTTT
NA	TRBV11-3	TRBD1	TRBJ2-5	CASSLGQGGIGETQYF	TGTGCCAGCAGCCTCGGACAGGGTGGGATCGGAGAGACCCAGTACTTC
NA	TRBV28	NA	TRBJ2-7	CASSLVYEQYF	TGTGCCAGCAGTTTGGTCTACGAGCAGTACTTC
NA	TRBV6-5	NA	TRBJ2-3	CASSYSIRDPDTQYF	TGTGCCAGCAGTTACTCGATCAGGGACCCCGATACGCAGTATTTT
NA	TRBV6-5	NA	TRBJ2-5	CASSFRAPPETQYF	TGTGCCAGCAGCTTCCGAGCGCCACCTGAGACCCAGTACTTC
NA	TRBV7-2	NA	TRBJ2-2	CASSLSPGELFF	TGTGCCAGCAGCTTAAGCCCCGGGGAGCTGTTTTTT
few	TRBV2	TRBD1	TRBJ1-1	CASRTRQGNTEAFF	TGTGCCAGCAGAACCCGACAGGGGAACACTGAAGCTTTCTTT
once	TRBV7-9	NA	TRBJ1-2	CASSLSFAGYTF	TGTGCCAGCAGCTTATCGTTCGCTGGCTACACCTTC
NA	TRBV4-2	TRBD2	TRBJ2-5	CASSQDGTSGQETQYF	TGTGCCAGCAGCCAAGATGGTACTAGCGGCCAAGAGACCCAGTACTTC
NA	TRBV6-6	NA	TRBJ2-5	CASSYSWGETQYF	TGTGCCAGCAGTTACTCTTGGGGGGAGACCCAGTACTTC
NA	TRBV30	TRBD2	TRBJ2-3	CAWRGTSGRVITQYF	TGTGCCTGGAGGGGTACTAGCGGGAGGGTTATTACGCAGTATTTT
once	TRBV2	TRBD2	TRBJ2-5	CASSVRLAGLQETQYF	TGTGCCAGCAGTGTTCGACTAGCGGGGCTCCAAGAGACCCAGTACTTC
NA	TRBV6-6	NA	TRBJ1-1	CASSYSRTAINTEAFF	TGTGCCAGCAGTTACTCCCGGACAGCAATAAACACTGAAGCTTTCTTT
NA	TRBV11-2	NA	TRBJ2-7	CASSPDLTYEQYF	TGTGCCAGCAGCCCGGACCTGACCTACGAGCAGTACTTC
few	TRBV20-1	NA	TRBJ1-4	CSATGPKLFF	TGCAGTGCTACGGGGCCTAAACTGTTTTTT
NA	TRBV28	NA	TRBJ2-4	CASGPQGALAKNIQYF	TGTGCCAGCGGCCCACAGGGTGCCCTAGCCAAAAACATTCAGTACTTC
once	TRBV5-1	TRBD1	TRBJ2-3	CASSLMTGANTDTQYF	TGCGCCAGCAGCTTGATGACAGGGGCGAACACAGATACGCAGTATTTT
few	TRBV30	NA	TRBJ1-5	CAWSVRSGQPQHF	TGTGCCTGGAGTGTAAGAAGTGGCCAGCCCCAGCATTTT
NA	TRBV11-2	NA	TRBJ1-1	CASSLGVGPNTEAFF	TGTGCCAGCAGCTTAGGTGTTGGGCCAAACACTGAAGCTTTCTTT
NA	TRBV7-8	TRBD2	TRBJ2-7	CASRSPAGGYEQYF	TGTGCCAGCAGATCCCCGGCGGGAGGGTACGAGCAGTACTTC
NA	TRBV7-8	TRBD2	TRBJ2-1	CASSLKTGLAGAYNEQFF	TGTGCCAGCAGCTTAAAAACCGGACTAGCGGGAGCCTACAATGAGCAGTTCTTC
NA	TRBV2	TRBD1	TRBJ2-6	CASSEEVEGAGANVLTF	TGTGCCAGCAGTGAAGAGGTAGAGGGGGCCGGGGCCAACGTCCTGACTTTC
NA	TRBV14	NA	TRBJ2-5	CASSQLTGPQETQYF	TGTGCCAGCAGCCAGCTAACAGGACCTCAAGAGACCCAGTACTTC
NA	TRBV6-5	NA	TRBJ2-3	CASGVWGQTDTQYF	TGTGCCAGCGGGGTTTGGGGGCAGACAGATACGCAGTATTTT
NA	TRBV28	NA	TRBJ1-5	CASRTEGAQHF	TGTGCCAGCAGGACCGAGGGGGCCCAGCATTTT
NA	TRBV29-1	NA	TRBJ2-5	CSVTGVQEQYF	TGCAGCGTCACGGGGGTCCAAGAGCAGTACTTC
NA	TRBV19	NA	TRBJ1-4	CASSIPGFEKLFF	TGTGCCAGTAGTATCCCGGGGTTTGAAAAACTGTTTTTT